A selection of T cell receptor beta chains follows, all from one sample in a study of T cell responses to AZD1222 COVID-19 vaccine. Method: immunoSEQ multiplex PCR; TCRdb's copy keeps in-frame clones and lacks some. The repertoire holds tens of thousands of clones, with 80% to 90% as singletons. The specimen was peripheral blood, collected 28 days after the second AZD1222 dose. The receptors derive from an adult who received the AZD1222 COVID-19 vaccine. CDR3s include the opening cysteine and the closing phenylalanine or tryptophan. Each record gives: J gene, D gene, V gene, clone size, CDR3 DNA, CDR3 protein. A D gene is named only where the DNA matches it firmly. Expanded clones get a size class; other rows say once, few or many, or leave the size out.

>TRBJ2-2|TRBD2|TRBV4-1|-
TGCGCCAGCAGCCAAGAAAAGGGGCTAGCGGGACTCGGGGCCGGGGAGCTGTTTTTT
CASSQEKGLAGLGAGELFF
>TRBJ2-7|TRBD2|TRBV6-2/TRBV6-3|few
TGTGCCAGCAGCCTCGGGGGGGCTCAATATTCCTACGAGCAGTACTTC
CASSLGGAQYSYEQYF
>TRBJ1-2|-|TRBV11-2|-
TGTGCCAGCAGCTTAGGGCAGGCAGCTAACTATGGCTACACCTTC
CASSLGQAANYGYTF
>TRBJ2-3|-|TRBV19|-
TGTGCCAGTAGTATAGGTAATAGGGGCACAGATACGCAGTATTTT
CASSIGNRGTDTQYF
>TRBJ2-3|-|TRBV7-3|once
TGTGCCAGCAGCTTACTAGCATCTGGCACAGATACGCAGTATTTT
CASSLLASGTDTQYF
>TRBJ2-1|-|TRBV12-5|-
TGTGCTAGTGGACCAACTTTCGGTGAGCAGTTCTTC
CASGPTFGEQFF
>TRBJ2-2|-|TRBV11-3|-
TGTGCCAGCAGCTTAAAGTGGGCCGCGAACACCGGGGAGCTGTTTTTT
CASSLKWAANTGELFF
>TRBJ2-7|TRBD1|TRBV13|-
TGTGCCAGCAGCTTAGTACGGGACAGGAGACACGAGCAGTACTTC
CASSLVRDRRHEQYF
>TRBJ2-7|-|TRBV3-1/TRBV3-2|-
TGTGCCAGCAGCCGATCCGGCTCCTACGAGCAGTACTTC
CASSRSGSYEQYF
>TRBJ1-5|-|TRBV19|once
TGTGCCAGTAGTATAGGGGAAGGTCGGCTCGGGCAGCCCCAGCATTTT
CASSIGEGRLGQPQHF
>TRBJ1-5|-|TRBV20-1|-
TGCAGTGCTAGTGGCGGGGGCAATCAGCCCCAGCATTTT
CSASGGGNQPQHF
>TRBJ1-1|-|TRBV19|-
TGTGCCAGTAGTACCCGGGACACTGCTGAAGCTTTCTTT
CASSTRDTAEAFF
>TRBJ2-5|-|TRBV5-6|once
TGTGCCAGCAGCCAGGCCGGGGCCCTTACTTACCAAGAGACCCAGTACTTC
CASSQAGALTYQETQYF
>TRBJ2-3|-|TRBV5-1|once
TGCGCCAGCAGCTCAGTTGGAGGCACAGATACGCAGTATTTT
CASSSVGGTDTQYF
>TRBJ2-1|-|TRBV5-1|-
TGCGCCAGCAGCTTGGTAGGCGGGGTTCACAATGAGCAGTTCTTC
CASSLVGGVHNEQFF
>TRBJ2-1|TRBD2|TRBV5-4|-
TGTGCCAGCACCTCCGTCCTAGCGGGAGGGCTAGGTGAGCAGTTCTTC
CASTSVLAGGLGEQFF
>TRBJ2-3|TRBD2|TRBV9|-
TGTGCCAGCAGCGTCACTAGCGTCACAGATACGCAGTATTTT
CASSVTSVTDTQYF
>TRBJ2-1|TRBD2|TRBV5-1|-
TGCCCCCCCACCCCGGGGGGGGGACTAGCGGACAATGAGCAGTTCTTC
CPPTPGGGLADNEQFF
>TRBJ2-1|TRBD2|TRBV19|-
TGTGCCACCGGGGAGGTAGCGGGAGCTTTCGATGAGCAGTTCTTC
CATGEVAGAFDEQFF
>TRBJ2-1|TRBD1|TRBV5-1|few
TGCGCCAGCAGCAAGGGACAGGTCTACAATGAGCAGTTCTTC
CASSKGQVYNEQFF